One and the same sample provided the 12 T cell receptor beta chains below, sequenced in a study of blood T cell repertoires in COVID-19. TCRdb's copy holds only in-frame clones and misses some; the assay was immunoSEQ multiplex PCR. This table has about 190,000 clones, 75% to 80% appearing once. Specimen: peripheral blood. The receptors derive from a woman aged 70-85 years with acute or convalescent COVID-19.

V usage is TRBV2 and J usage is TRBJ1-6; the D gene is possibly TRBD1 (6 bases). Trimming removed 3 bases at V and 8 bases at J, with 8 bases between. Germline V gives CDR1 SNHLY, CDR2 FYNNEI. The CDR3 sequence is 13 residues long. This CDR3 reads CASSETGYSPLHF. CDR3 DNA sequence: TGTGCCAGCAGTGAGACAGGTTATTCACCCCTCCACTTT.

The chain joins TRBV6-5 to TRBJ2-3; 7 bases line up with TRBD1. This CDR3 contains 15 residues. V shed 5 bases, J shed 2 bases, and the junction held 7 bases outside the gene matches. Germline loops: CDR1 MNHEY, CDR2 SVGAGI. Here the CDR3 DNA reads TGTGCCAGCAGTAGACCGACAGGGCCCACAGATACGCAGTATTTT. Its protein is CASSRPTGPTDTQYF.

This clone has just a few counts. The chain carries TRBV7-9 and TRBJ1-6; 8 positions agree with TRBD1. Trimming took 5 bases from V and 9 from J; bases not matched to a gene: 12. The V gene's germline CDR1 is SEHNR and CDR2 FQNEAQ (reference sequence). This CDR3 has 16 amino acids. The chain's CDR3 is CASSAQTGDAGSPLHF. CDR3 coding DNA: TGTGCCAGCAGCGCACAGACAGGGGATGCCGGTTCACCCCTCCACTTT.

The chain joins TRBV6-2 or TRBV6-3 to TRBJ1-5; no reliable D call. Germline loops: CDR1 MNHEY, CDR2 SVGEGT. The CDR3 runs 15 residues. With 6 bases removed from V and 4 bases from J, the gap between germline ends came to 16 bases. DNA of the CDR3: TGTGCCAGCAGCCTCTCCGGTGGTGTTAATCAGCCCCAGCATTTT. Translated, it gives CASSLSGGVNQPQHF.

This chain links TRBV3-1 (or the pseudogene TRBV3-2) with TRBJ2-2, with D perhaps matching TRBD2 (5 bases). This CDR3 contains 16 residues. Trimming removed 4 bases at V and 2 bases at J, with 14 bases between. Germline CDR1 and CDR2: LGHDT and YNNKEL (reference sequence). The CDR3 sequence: CASSPPGGLNTGELFF. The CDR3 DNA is TGTGCCAGCAGCCCCCCCGGCGGGCTAAACACCGGGGAGCTGTTTTTT.

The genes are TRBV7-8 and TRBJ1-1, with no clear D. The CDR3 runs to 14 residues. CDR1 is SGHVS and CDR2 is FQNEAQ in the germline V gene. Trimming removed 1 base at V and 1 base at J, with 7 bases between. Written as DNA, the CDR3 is TGTGCCAGCAGCTTAGTGACGGGGAACACTGAAGCTTTCTTT. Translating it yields CASSLVTGNTEAFF.

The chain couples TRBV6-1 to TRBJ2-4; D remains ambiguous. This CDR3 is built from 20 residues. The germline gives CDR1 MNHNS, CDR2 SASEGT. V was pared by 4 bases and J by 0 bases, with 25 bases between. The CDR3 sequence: CASSAEYLAPEFLAKNIQYF. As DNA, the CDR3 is TGTGCCAGCAGTGCGGAGTACTTAGCTCCGGAATTCCTAGCCAAAAACATTCAGTACTTC.

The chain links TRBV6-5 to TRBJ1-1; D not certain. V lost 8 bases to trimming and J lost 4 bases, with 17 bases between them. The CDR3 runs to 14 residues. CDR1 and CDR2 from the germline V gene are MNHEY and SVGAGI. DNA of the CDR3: TGTGCCAGCCTCGGGTCATCGGGTGGCACTGAAGCTTTCTTT. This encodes CASLGSSGGTEAFF.

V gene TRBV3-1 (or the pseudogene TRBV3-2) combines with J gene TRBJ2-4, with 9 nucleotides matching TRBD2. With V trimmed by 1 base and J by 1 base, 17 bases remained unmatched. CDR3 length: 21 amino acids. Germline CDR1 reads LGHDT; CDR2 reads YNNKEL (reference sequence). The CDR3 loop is CASSQGPAGGLGRGAKNIQYF. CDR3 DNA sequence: TGTGCCAGCAGCCAAGGTCCAGCGGGAGGCCTCGGGAGGGGGGCCAAAAACATTCAGTACTTC.

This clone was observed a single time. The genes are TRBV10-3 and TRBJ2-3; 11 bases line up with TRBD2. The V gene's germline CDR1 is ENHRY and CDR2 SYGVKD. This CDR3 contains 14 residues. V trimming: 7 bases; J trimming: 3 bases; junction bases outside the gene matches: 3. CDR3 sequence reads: CAIKTSGNTDTQYF. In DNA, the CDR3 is TGTGCCATCAAGACTAGCGGGAATACAGATACGCAGTATTTT.

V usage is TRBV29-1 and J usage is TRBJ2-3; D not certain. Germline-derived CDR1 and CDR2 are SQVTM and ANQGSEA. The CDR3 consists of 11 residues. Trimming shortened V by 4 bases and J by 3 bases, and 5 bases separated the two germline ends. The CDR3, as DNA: TGCAGCGTTGTTCGGACAGATACGCAGTATTTT. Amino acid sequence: CSVVRTDTQYF.

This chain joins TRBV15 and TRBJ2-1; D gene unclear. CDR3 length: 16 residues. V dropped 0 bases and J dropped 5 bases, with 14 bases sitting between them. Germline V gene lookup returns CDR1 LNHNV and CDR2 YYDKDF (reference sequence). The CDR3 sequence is CATSRDRSRRNNEQFF. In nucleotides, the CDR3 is TGTGCCACCAGCAGAGATCGGAGTCGGCGGAACAATGAGCAGTTCTTC.